The entry below gives a single T cell receptor beta chain sequence along with its context. Its antigen is not known. Sequenced by immunoSEQ multiplex PCR; TCRdb stores in-frame clones only, minus some. The sample lists more than 30,000 clones, 70% to 85% occurring once. The sample comes from a study of Tregs in tolerant kidney transplant recipients. About the research overall: CD4+CD25+CD127- cells came from roughly three-day belatacept mixed lymphocyte reactions, some with approximately 5-day graft donor restimulation.

The CDR3 has 14 amino acids. Trimming at V came to 6 bases and at J to 5 bases, leaving 9 bases not matched to a gene. CDR1 is MNHNS and CDR2 is SASEGT in the germline V gene. Study-wide results and caveats: No direct test of biological reproducibility was done here. Activated donor B cell expansion appeared to reveal the most relevant donor-specific TCRbeta repertoire. The small number of patients limits these findings pending further validation.

This chain uses TRBV6-1 with TRBJ1-2, with TRBD1 identical over 7 bases. The sequenced sample consisted of Tregs from blood cultured with allogeneic cells. The clonotype comes from a human donor in good health. CDR3 nucleotide sequence: TGTGCCAGCAGCCGCACAGGGGCGGTTTATGGCTACACCTTC. Its protein product is CASSRTGAVYGYTF.